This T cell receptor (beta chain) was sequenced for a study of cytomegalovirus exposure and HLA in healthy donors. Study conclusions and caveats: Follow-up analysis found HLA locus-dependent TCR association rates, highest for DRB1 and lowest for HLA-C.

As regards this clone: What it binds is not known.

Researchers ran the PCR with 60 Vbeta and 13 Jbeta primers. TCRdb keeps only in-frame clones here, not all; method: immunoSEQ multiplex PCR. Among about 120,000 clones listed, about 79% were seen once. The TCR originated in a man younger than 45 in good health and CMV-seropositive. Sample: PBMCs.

CDR3 residues: CASSKELIQGDADTQYF. The CDR3 nucleotides are TGTGCCAGCAGCAAAGAACTTATCCAGGGGGACGCAGATACGCAGTATTTT. The chain has TRBV21-1 and TRBJ2-3; the D call in the table, TRBD1, was not verified against the DNA. TRBV21-1 is a recognized pseudogene. The CDR3 is 17 amino acids.